Listed here are 14 T cell receptor beta chains from one sample, sequenced in a study of memory CD4+ T cells and cytomegalovirus serostatus. Only in-frame clones appear in the TCRdb table, and some are missing; sequencing was by immunoSEQ multiplex PCR. The data contain roughly 45,000 clones, roughly 78% of them singletons. The sort gate was single viable CD3+CD4+CD8-CD45RO+ cells for memory CD4+ T cells. Sequenced sample: memory CD4+ T cells from blood. These receptors came from an adult in good health and CMV-seronegative.

This clone was detected once. The chain links TRBV29-1 to TRBJ1-1; a possible D gene is TRBD1 (5 bases). CDR1 and CDR2 (germline): SQVTM, ANQGSEA. The V end was cut by 4 bases, the J end by 9 bases, with 15 bases between. This CDR3 region has 12 residues. CDR3 region: CSVGEGTLKAFF. CDR3 bases: TGCAGCGTTGGGGAGGGGACCCTTAAAGCTTTCTTT.

The CDR3 spells CASSLGFIGNSPLHF. The CDR3 nucleotides read TGTGCCAGCAGCTTGGGTTTTATAGGAAATTCACCCCTCCACTTT. The chain links TRBV5-6 to TRBJ1-6, with D unclear. The germline V gene has CDR1 SGHDT and CDR2 YYEEEE. This CDR3 region has 15 residues. With 0 bases removed from V and 7 bases from J, the gap between germline ends came to 11 bases.

The rearrangement joins TRBV29-1 to TRBJ1-2, with TRBD1 matching over 10 bases. The trim removed 3 bases at V and 12 bases at J, leaving 10 bases unmatched. This CDR3 spans 13 amino acids. Germline lookup yields CDR1 SQVTM and CDR2 ANQGSEA. CDR3 in amino acids: CSVDPGGQGRNTF. CDR3 in DNA: TGCAGCGTTGACCCAGGGGGACAGGGGCGTAACACCTTC.

The chain is built from TRBV18 and TRBJ2-3; 11 bases match TRBD1. The V and J ends lost 3 bases and 8 bases, in that order; junction bases with no gene match: 4. This CDR3 has 14 amino acids. CDR1 is KGHSH, CDR2 LQKENI, per germline. CDR3 region: CASSPDRGLGTQYF. The CDR3 DNA reads as TGTGCCAGCTCACCGGACAGGGGGCTTGGTACGCAGTATTTT.

The chain couples TRBV30 to TRBJ1-1; D gene uncertain. The V end lost 1 base, the J end lost 6 bases, and 9 bases lay between the germline ends. Germline assignment: CDR1 GTSNPN and CDR2 SVGIG (reference sequence). This CDR3 comprises 12 residues. The CDR3 spells CAWSDSDPEAFF. The CDR3 DNA reads TGTGCCTGGAGTGATAGCGATCCTGAAGCTTTCTTT.

This chain connects TRBV30 to TRBJ1-4; 8 bases line up with TRBD1. From germline, CDR1 is GTSNPN and CDR2 SVGIG (reference sequence). J gave up 8 bases and V 3 bases, and 8 bases lay outside the gene matches. The CDR3 runs 14 residues. The CDR3 region is CAWRRTGRTEKLFF. In DNA, the CDR3 is TGTGCCTGGAGGAGGACAGGGAGGACCGAAAAACTGTTTTTT. Drawing the rest from reference TRBV30 and TRBJ1-4, the complete variable domain is SQTIHQWPATLVQPVGSPLSLECTVEGTSNPNLYWYRQAAGRGLQLLFYSVGIGQISSEVPQNLSASRPQDRQFILSSKKLLLSDSGFYLCAWRRTGRTEKLFFGSGTQLSVL.

The chain carries TRBV6-6 and TRBJ2-7; a possible D gene is TRBD1 (5 bases). The V gene's germline CDR1 is MNHNY and CDR2 SVGAGI (reference sequence). This CDR3 comprises 14 residues. The V gene lost 7 bases and the J gene lost 0 bases, with 13 bases spanning the gap. The CDR3 loop reads CASMGQKSSYEQYF. The CDR3 bases are TGTGCCAGCATGGGGCAGAAAAGCTCCTACGAGCAGTACTTC.

This clone was found a few times. J is TRBJ1-5 and V is TRBV30; D gene uncertain. The CDR3 totals 14 residues. Germline CDR1 is GTSNPN and CDR2 is SVGIG (reference sequence). V lost 5 bases and J lost 1, with 12 bases in between. The CDR3 loop reads CAWGEGWSNQPQHF. In nucleotides, the CDR3 is TGTGCCTGGGGAGAGGGATGGAGCAATCAGCCCCAGCATTTT.

As DNA, the CDR3 is TGTGCCAGCAGCGCACGACAGGGGGCTATAGGAGCTTTCTTT. Translation: CASSARQGAIGAFF. The chain uses TRBV11-2 and TRBJ1-1, with 10 bases matching TRBD1. CDR1 is SGHAT, CDR2 FQNNGV, per germline. V lost 5 bases and J lost 10; bases outside the gene matches: 10. CDR3 length: 14 residues.

The chain employs TRBV28 and TRBJ2-5; D gene uncertain. Looked up from germline, CDR1 is MDHEN and CDR2 is SYDVKM. The CDR3 is 12 amino acids. Trimming removed 2 bases at V and 6 bases at J, with 7 bases between. CDR3 in amino acids: CASSLAHQTQYF. The CDR3 nucleotides are TGTGCCAGCAGTTTAGCTCACCAGACCCAGTACTTC.

The chain recombines TRBV2 with TRBJ1-1; no clear D. CDR3 size: 12 residues. Germline V gives CDR1 SNHLY, CDR2 FYNNEI. Trimming shortened V by 4 bases and J by 4 bases, and 7 bases separated the two germline ends. The CDR3 loop reads CASSGGSTEAFF. As DNA, the CDR3 is TGTGCCAGCAGTGGAGGGAGCACTGAAGCTTTCTTT. Together with reference TRBV2 and TRBJ1-1, the CDR3 gives the full variable domain: EPEVTQTPSHQVTQMGQEVILRCVPISNHLYFYWYRQILGQKVEFLVSFYNNEISEKSEIFDDQFSVERPDGSNFTLKIRSTKLEDSAMYFCASSGGSTEAFFGQGTRLTVV.

The gene calls are TRBV5-1 and TRBJ1-6, with TRBD1 identical over 9 bases. Looked up from germline, CDR1 is SGHRS and CDR2 is YFSETQ. The CDR3 contains 16 residues. Germline trimming cut 1 base from V and 7 bases from J; bases unmatched to any gene: 6. The CDR3 DNA is TGCGCCAGCAGCTTGTATTCGGGACAGGGCAATTCACCCCTCCACTTT. This encodes CASSLYSGQGNSPLHF.

The chain combines TRBV5-1 with TRBJ2-1; 13 bases are shared with TRBD2. The CDR3 has 15 residues. The ends lost 2 bases at V and 5 bases at J; junction bases unmatched: 1. Per germline, CDR1 SGHRS and CDR2 YFSETQ. CDR3 amino acids: CASSFGLAGDNEQFF. Written as DNA, the CDR3 is TGCGCCAGCAGCTTCGGACTAGCGGGGGACAATGAGCAGTTCTTC.

The rearrangement joins TRBV14 to TRBJ2-5; D uncertain. Trimming removed 2 bases at V and 3 bases at J, with 7 bases between. The CDR3 length is 13 residues. Germline CDR1 and CDR2: SGHDN and FVKESK. This CDR3 reads CASSQNTKETQYF. As DNA, the CDR3 is TGTGCCAGCAGCCAAAACACTAAAGAGACCCAGTACTTC. The whole variable domain, filled in from reference TRBV14 and TRBJ2-5, reads EAGVTQFPSHSVIEKGQTVTLRCDPISGHDNLYWYRRVMGKEIKFLLHFVKESKQDESGMPNNRFLAERTGGTYSTLKVQPAELEDSGVYFCASSQNTKETQYFGPGTRLLVL.